These 27 T cell receptor beta chains came from one sample sequenced in a study of T cell repertoires in breast cancer. Blocking oligonucleotides added to a second nested PCR suppressed unpaired genes. TCRdb reprocessed the emulsion pairing reads via MiXCR and lists one record per CDR3 protein. The profile shows about 40,000 distinct CDR3 sequences, roughly 42% of them singletons. Paired alpha-beta TCRs of CD8+ T cells were analyzed by expanded emulsion RT-PCR. Sequencing used CD8+ T cells. The receptors were gathered from a pool of human donors with breast cancer or a healthy control (not recorded which).

This clonotype was counted a single time. The chain joins TRBV5-4 to TRBJ2-1; D might be TRBD2 (5 bases). This CDR3 has 15 amino acids. Trimming took off 4 bases at V and 2 bases at J, with 13 bases between the two ends. Germline lookup yields CDR1 SGHNT and CDR2 YYREEE (reference sequence). The CDR3 here is CASSRGLSPYNEQFF. The DNA of the CDR3 is TGTGCCAGCAGCCGGGGTCTTAGTCCCTACAATGAGCAGTTCTTC.

The chain is built from TRBV7-8 and TRBJ2-1; TRBD2 matches 9 bases. The CDR3 totals 15 residues. Germline trimming cut 5 bases from V and 8 bases from J; bases unmatched to any gene: 10. Germline V CDR1 and CDR2: SGHVS, FQNEAQ. CDR3: CASSPRVSGSDEQFF. CDR3 coding DNA: TGTGCCAGCAGCCCCCGGGTTAGCGGGAGTGATGAGCAGTTCTTC. The whole variable domain, filled in from reference TRBV7-8 and TRBJ2-1, reads GAGVSQSPRYKVAKRGQDVALRCDPISGHVSLFWYQQALGQGPEFLTYFQNEAQLDKSGLPSDRFFAERPEGSVSTLKIQRTQQEDSAVYLCASSPRVSGSDEQFFGPGTRLTVL.

There are a few counts of this clonotype. The gene calls are TRBV20-1 and TRBJ1-2; D is perhaps TRBD1 (5 bases). CDR3 length: 19 amino acids. The germline gives CDR1 DFQATT, CDR2 SNEGSKA (reference sequence). Trimming took off 8 bases at V and 0 bases at J, with 31 bases between the two ends. CDR3 amino acids: CSPGAFSNSSKAPNYGYTF. In DNA, the CDR3 is TGCAGTCCCGGGGCGTTTTCCAACTCCTCTAAAGCGCCTAACTATGGCTACACCTTC.

This sequence joins TRBV20-1 and TRBJ2-5, with 8 positions matching TRBD2. Germline V gives CDR1 DFQATT, CDR2 SNEGSKA (reference sequence). V dropped 7 bases and J dropped 7; count of bases not matched to a gene: 11. The CDR3 totals 13 residues. CDR3 in amino acids: CSDREGLSLTQYF. In DNA, the CDR3 is TGCAGTGATCGGGAGGGCCTTTCTTTGACCCAGTACTTC.

The rearrangement uses TRBV6-1 and TRBJ2-1; D possibly matches TRBD1 or TRBD2 (6 bases each). Deletions cut 8 bases from V and 2 bases from J, with 16 bases between. The germline V gene has CDR1 MNHNS and CDR2 SASEGT. The CDR3 is made up of 15 amino acids. The CDR3 protein is CASGEGGTTYNEQFF. The DNA for the CDR3 is TGTGCCAGCGGAGAAGGGGGGACCACCTACAATGAGCAGTTCTTC.

This clonotype was found a few times. Here the CDR3 DNA reads TGTGCCAGCGCCCTCGGCCACCCGTCCTACAATGAGCAGTTCTTC. It codes for CASALGHPSYNEQFF. This chain connects TRBV27 to TRBJ2-1; D is undetermined. This CDR3 is built from 15 residues. The germline V gene has CDR1 MNHEY and CDR2 SMNVEV (reference sequence). Trimming cost V 8 bases and J 1 base, with 15 bases left between them.

The chain has TRBV9 and TRBJ2-5; the match to TRBD2 covers 8 bases. CDR3 length: 16 amino acids. V shed 0 bases, J shed 4 bases, and the junction held 8 bases outside the gene matches. Germline V gene lookup returns CDR1 SGDLS and CDR2 YYNGEE. The chain's CDR3 is CASSVGAGGAVETQYF. The CDR3 DNA is TGTGCCAGCAGCGTAGGTGCCGGGGGGGCCGTAGAGACCCAGTACTTC.

V is TRBV6-1 and J is TRBJ2-7; no clear D. From germline, CDR1 is MNHNS and CDR2 SASEGT. CDR3 length: 13 residues. V was cut by 6 bases and J by 1 base, with 10 bases left in between. For the CDR3, the DNA is TGTGCCAGCAGCACAAGACTGTCCTACGAGCAGTACTTC. Protein product: CASSTRLSYEQYF.

V is TRBV20-1 and J is TRBJ2-1; D possibly uses TRBD1 or TRBD2 (5 bases each). Germline CDR1 reads DFQATT; CDR2 reads SNEGSKA (reference sequence). Trimming left V 3 bases short and J 8 bases short, with 11 bases between. The CDR3 loop spans 12 amino acids. This chain's CDR3 is CSASGGLDEQFF. The CDR3 nucleotides read TGCAGTGCTAGTGGGGGTCTCGATGAGCAGTTCTTC.

The chain couples TRBV7-9 to TRBJ1-1; possible D gene TRBD1, 6 bases. CDR1 and CDR2 from the germline V gene are SEHNR and FQNEAQ (reference sequence). This CDR3 spans 16 amino acids. V was clipped by 7 bases and J by 0 bases, with 18 bases between them. The CDR3 DNA sequence: TGTGCCAGCACCTCGACGAGGGGGAATATGAACACTGAAGCTTTCTTT. It is translated as CASTSTRGNMNTEAFF.

This clonotype showed up just once. The chain recombines TRBV9 with TRBJ1-2; TRBD1 matches at 8 bases. The CDR3 loop spans 14 amino acids. V lost 4 bases, J lost 4 bases, and 6 bases stayed unmatched. Germline CDR1 reads SGDLS; CDR2 reads YYNGEE. The CDR3 loop reads CASSLTGEPYGYTF. The DNA of the CDR3 is TGTGCCAGCAGCCTGACAGGGGAGCCCTATGGCTACACCTTC. Looking up the rest from reference TRBV9 and TRBJ1-2 gives the full variable domain: DSGVTQTPKHLITATGQRVTLRCSPRSGDLSVYWYQQSLDQGLQFLIQYYNGEERAKGNILERFSAQQFPDLHSELNLSSLELGDSALYFCASSLTGEPYGYTFGSGTRLTVV.

The chain recombines TRBV29-1 with TRBJ2-7; TRBD2 aligns across 12 bases. V lost 5 bases, J lost 6 bases, and 8 bases stayed unmatched. The CDR3 runs 14 residues. From germline, CDR1 is SQVTM and CDR2 ANQGSEA. This chain's CDR3 is CSVLAGGNLGEQYF. The CDR3 nucleotides are TGCAGCGTTCTAGCGGGAGGGAACCTCGGCGAGCAGTACTTC.

With respect to this clonotype: One base away lies a much larger clone, so this may be a sequencing read error. The V gene is TRBV6-9, the J gene TRBJ2-1, with TRBD1 identical over 8 bases. The CDR3 is made up of 15 amino acids. The germline CDR1 and CDR2 sequences are MNHGY and SVAAGI. This CDR3 reads CASSYGQGIDNKQFF. In DNA, the CDR3 is TGTGCCAGCAGTTACGGACAGGGAATAGACAATAAGCAGTTCTTC.

The chain couples TRBV27 to TRBJ2-3; a possible D gene is TRBD2 (6 bases). V was pared by 2 bases and J by 7 bases, with 22 bases between. Germline V CDR1 and CDR2: MNHEY, SMNVEV (reference sequence). This CDR3 is 17 amino acids long. The CDR3 loop reads CASSLPSPAGRDHTQYF. The CDR3, as DNA: TGTGCCAGCAGTTTACCTTCCCCGGCGGGAAGGGATCATACGCAGTATTTT.

This clonotype showed up many times. The V gene is TRBV6-2 or TRBV6-3, the J gene TRBJ1-2, with D perhaps matching TRBD1 (5 bases). CDR1 is MNHEY, CDR2 SVGEGT, per germline. The germline V and J ends were trimmed by 5 bases and 3 bases, with 7 bases remaining between them. The CDR3 sequence is 12 residues long. CDR3 nucleotide sequence: TGTGCCAGCAGTCAGGGAGACTATGGCTACACCTTC. Its protein product is CASSQGDYGYTF.

Note on this clonotype: This may be a read error: a much more frequent sequence differs by one nucleotide. This rearrangement joins TRBV28 to TRBJ1-2; no clear D gene. Trimming left V 4 bases short and J 8 bases short, with 11 bases between. CDR1 MDHEN and CDR2 SYDVKM come from the germline V gene. This CDR3 contains 12 residues. The CDR3 region is CASSSLQWGYTF. The CDR3 region has the DNA TGTGCCAGCAGTTCACTCCAATGGGGCTACACCTTC.

The chain has TRBV25-1 and TRBJ1-1, with D unresolved. Germline V gene lookup returns CDR1 MGHDK and CDR2 SYGVNS. The CDR3 is made up of 14 amino acids. CDR3: CVSSDPRALTEAFF. The CDR3 region has the DNA TGTGTTAGCAGTGACCCCCGAGCCCTCACTGAAGCTTTCTTT.

The rearrangement links TRBV6-1 to TRBJ2-7, with unresolved D. CDR1 is MNHNS, CDR2 SASEGT, per germline. V gave up 2 bases and J gave up 2 bases, with 7 bases separating them. The CDR3 extends over 13 amino acids. The CDR3 sequence: CASSESFTYEQYF. CDR3 in DNA: TGTGCCAGCAGTGAATCCTTTACCTACGAGCAGTACTTC.

The rearrangement links TRBV6-1 to TRBJ2-7, with D possibly matching TRBD1 (6 bases). Trimming cost V 4 bases and J 4 bases, with 14 bases left between them. CDR1 is MNHNS, CDR2 SASEGT, per germline. This CDR3 has 14 amino acids. The CDR3 loop reads CASSADSGVYEQYF. DNA for the CDR3: TGTGCCAGCAGTGCGGACAGTGGAGTTTACGAGCAGTACTTC.

The chain combines TRBV6-4 with TRBJ2-1; unclear D gene. Germline V CDR1 and CDR2: MRHNA, SNTAGT. The CDR3 loop spans 14 amino acids. Trimming pared 4 bases from V and 0 bases from J, leaving 7 bases between. CDR3 sequence (DNA): TGTGCCAGCAGTGCGGAAAGCTCCTACAATGAGCAGTTCTTC. Its protein product is CASSAESSYNEQFF.

This clonotype was recorded many times. The chain links TRBV7-2 to TRBJ1-5; D is possibly TRBD1 (5 bases). The CDR3 length is 15 residues. The germline V and J ends were trimmed by 6 bases and 0 bases, with 12 bases remaining between them. The germline gives CDR1 SGHTA, CDR2 FQGNSA. For the CDR3, the DNA is TGTGCCAGCAGTTGGACACTAGGTAGCAATCAGCCCCAGCATTTT. It translates to CASSWTLGSNQPQHF.

This clonotype was seen a handful of times. The chain combines TRBV2 with TRBJ2-7, with 7 positions matching TRBD1. V dropped 5 bases and J dropped 2; count of bases not matched to a gene: 3. Germline assignment: CDR1 SNHLY and CDR2 FYNNEI. There are 13 residues in the CDR3. This chain's CDR3 is CASSTGTAYEQYF. The CDR3 DNA is TGTGCCAGCAGTACCGGGACAGCCTACGAGCAGTACTTC.

This clonotype was counted only a few times. The chain combines TRBV6-6 with TRBJ2-3; 7 positions match TRBD2. CDR1 and CDR2 (germline): MNHNY, SVGAGI (reference sequence). The CDR3 length is 17 residues. Losses at the gene ends were 2 bases for V and 2 bases for J; bases not matched to a gene: 10. CDR3 residues: CASSYAGEGISTDTQYF. The CDR3 coding sequence is TGTGCCAGCAGTTACGCCGGGGAGGGGATCTCCACAGATACGCAGTATTTT.

V is TRBV6-1 and J is TRBJ2-1; 11 nucleotides align to TRBD2. This CDR3 comprises 15 residues. V dropped 5 bases and J dropped 4; count of bases not matched to a gene: 4. Germline-derived CDR1 and CDR2 are MNHNS and SASEGT. The DNA of the CDR3 is TGTGCCAGCAGTTCGGGACTAGCGGTTTACAATGAGCAGTTCTTC. It yields the protein CASSSGLAVYNEQFF.

On this clonotype itself: Relative to the germline gene, one junction end is altered; a read error may explain this. V and J are TRBV7-9 and TRBJ1-6; 11 bases are a match to TRBD1. From germline, CDR1 is SEHNR and CDR2 FQNEAQ (reference sequence). The CDR3 has 16 amino acids. The CDR3 DNA follows: TGTGCCGGCAGCTGGCCCGGACAGGGGGCGAATTCACCCCTCCACTTT. This encodes CAGSWPGQGANSPLHF. Full variable domain (remainder filled in from reference TRBV7-9 and TRBJ1-6): DTGVSQNPRHKITKRGQNVTFRCDPISEHNRLYWYRQTLGQGPEFLTYFQNEAQLEKSRLLSDRFSAERPKGSFSTLEIQRTEQGDSAMYLCAGSWPGQGANSPLHFGNGTRLTVT.

The sample holds a few counts of this clonotype. The genes are TRBV27 and TRBJ1-3; D may be TRBD1 (5 bases). V dropped 5 bases and J dropped 0 bases, with 11 bases sitting between them. Germline V gives CDR1 MNHEY, CDR2 SMNVEV (reference sequence). CDR3 length: 15 residues. Written as DNA, the CDR3 is TGTGCCAGCAGTCCGACAGCTAACTCTGGAAACACCATATATTTT. Translation: CASSPTANSGNTIYF.

This clonotype was observed a handful of times. The V and J genes are TRBV6-1 and TRBJ2-2, with D hard to call. Per the germline V gene, CDR1 is MNHNS and CDR2 is SASEGT. CDR3 length equals 14 residues. Trimming removed 5 bases at V and 3 bases at J, with 10 bases between. In nucleotides, the CDR3 is TGTGCCAGCAGTTCCGGGTTCTACACCGGGGAGCTGTTTTTT. Protein: CASSSGFYTGELFF.